These 20 T cell receptor beta chains originate from one sample sequenced in a study of blood T cell repertoires in COVID-19. Using immunoSEQ multiplex PCR, the repertoire was profiled, and TCRdb retains in-frame clones only, with some absent. Of 100,000 or so clones in the sample, about four fifths were seen once. The sample was peripheral blood. The origin of the receptors is an elderly woman with acute or convalescent COVID-19.

The V gene is TRBV11-3, the J gene TRBJ2-7; TRBD2 agrees at 7 bases. CDR3 length: 14 residues. Germline CDR1 and CDR2: SGHNT and YENEEA. Trimming took 1 base from V and 11 from J; bases not matched to a gene: 11. This CDR3 is CASSLGGGSGGEYV. CDR3 nucleotides: TGTGCCAGCAGCTTAGGAGGCGGGAGTGGCGGTGAGTACGTC.

The chain links TRBV5-1 to TRBJ2-3; 7 bases align to TRBD2. Germline CDR1 is SGHRS and CDR2 is YFSETQ. CDR3 length: 14 residues. Germline trimming cut 4 bases from V and 4 bases from J; bases unmatched to any gene: 6. The DNA of the CDR3 is TGCGCCAGCAGCCGATTAGCGGGCTCAGATACGCAGTATTTT. Translating gives CASSRLAGSDTQYF. The complete variable domain, with remaining parts taken from reference TRBV5-1 and TRBJ2-3, reads KAGVTQTPRYLIKTRGQQVTLSCSPISGHRSVSWYQQTPGQGLQFLFEYFSETQRNKGNFPGRFSGRQFSNSRSEMNVSTLELGDSALYLCASSRLAGSDTQYFGPGTRLTVL.

The chain links TRBV29-1 to TRBJ2-1; 7 bases agree with TRBD1. V dropped 4 bases and J dropped 3; count of bases not matched to a gene: 9. The CDR3 sequence is 15 residues long. Germline V gene data show CDR1 as SQVTM and CDR2 as ANQGSEA. The CDR3 sequence is CSVGGDRVSYNEQFF. The DNA for the CDR3 is TGCAGCGTTGGCGGCGACAGGGTCAGCTACAATGAGCAGTTCTTC.

V is TRBV6-2 or TRBV6-3 and J is TRBJ2-1, with D possibly TRBD2 on 5 matching bases. Germline CDR1 reads MNHEY; CDR2 reads SVGEGT. There are 13 residues in the CDR3. Trimming shortened V by 5 bases and J by 8 bases, and 13 bases separated the two germline ends. CDR3 in amino acids: CASSLTSGYEQFF. The CDR3 DNA reads as TGTGCCAGCAGTCTAACTAGTGGGTATGAGCAGTTCTTC.

The V gene is TRBV3-1 (or the pseudogene TRBV3-2), the J gene TRBJ1-3, with TRBD1 identical over 7 bases. Germline loops: CDR1 LGHDT, CDR2 YNNKEL (reference sequence). With V trimmed by 6 bases and J by 4 bases, 9 bases remained unmatched. The CDR3 is 15 amino acids. The CDR3 is CASRQQGTGGNTIYF. The DNA of the CDR3 is TGTGCCAGCAGACAACAGGGGACGGGGGGAAACACCATATATTTT.

The chain carries TRBV15 and TRBJ1-3; a weak D match, TRBD1 (5 bases). CDR1 LNHNV and CDR2 YYDKDF come from the germline V gene (reference sequence). Trimming shortened V by 0 bases and J by 0 bases, and 9 bases separated the two germline ends. The CDR3 consists of 16 residues. CDR3 DNA sequence: TGTGCCACCAGCAGAGACCAGGGCTTCTCTGGAAACACCATATATTTT. Residues: CATSRDQGFSGNTIYF.

The chain employs TRBV18 and TRBJ2-1, with D perhaps matching TRBD2 (6 bases). Germline V gives CDR1 KGHSH, CDR2 LQKENI. V was clipped by 0 bases and J by 5 bases, with 11 bases between them. The CDR3 has 15 amino acids. The DNA for the CDR3 is TGTGCCAGCTCACCACCGGGGGGAGACAACAATGAGCAGTTCTTC. Encoded protein: CASSPPGGDNNEQFF.

This chain links TRBV2 with TRBJ2-2, with D perhaps matching TRBD2 (7 bases). This CDR3 is 14 amino acids long. V was cut by 4 bases and J by 7 bases, with 13 bases left in between. The germline CDR1 and CDR2 sequences are SNHLY and FYNNEI. The CDR3 coding sequence is TGTGCCAGCAGTGCTGAGGGGGGGAGCGGGGAGCTGTTTTTT. This translates into CASSAEGGSGELFF.

V is TRBV7-9 and J is TRBJ2-2; 8 bases line up with TRBD2. The germline CDR1 and CDR2 sequences are SEHNR and FQNEAQ (reference sequence). V dropped 2 bases and J dropped 5; count of bases not matched to a gene: 7. This CDR3 spans 16 amino acids. As DNA, the CDR3 is TGTGCCAGCAGCTTAAAACTAGCGGTTTCAACCGGGGAGCTGTTTTTT. Translation: CASSLKLAVSTGELFF.

The V and J genes are TRBV10-3 and TRBJ1-1; tentative D call: TRBD1 (6 bases). The length of the CDR3 is 13 residues. Germline V gene lookup returns CDR1 ENHRY and CDR2 SYGVKD. The V gene lost 4 bases and the J gene lost 10 bases, with 16 bases spanning the gap. CDR3 bases: TGTGCCATCAGTGGGACAGTCGAAGCTCGAGCTTTCTTT. Its protein is CAISGTVEARAFF.

The V call is TRBV5-1, the J call TRBJ2-1; TRBD2 is a possible D gene (6 bases). The V gene's germline CDR1 is SGHRS and CDR2 YFSETQ. Trimming cost V 3 bases and J 7 bases, with 20 bases left between them. The CDR3 contains 16 residues. CDR3 protein: CASSSPGIAARNEQFF. The DNA for the CDR3 is TGCGCCAGCAGCTCCCCAGGGATAGCGGCTCGGAATGAGCAGTTCTTC.

This sequence joins TRBV29-1 and TRBJ2-5, with 7 bases fitting TRBD1. CDR1 SQVTM and CDR2 ANQGSEA come from the germline V gene. The V segment lost 4 bases and the J segment 5 bases; nucleotides outside the gene matches: 7. The CDR3 is 13 residues long. The CDR3 DNA reads TGCAGCGTTGTAGGGACACAGGGGGAGACCCAGTACTTC. Encoded protein: CSVVGTQGETQYF.

This sequence joins TRBV25-1 and TRBJ1-1, with a weak D call TRBD1 (5 bases). In germline, CDR1 is MGHDK, CDR2 SYGVNS. V shed 5 bases and J shed 2 bases, with 21 bases lying between them. The CDR3 is made up of 17 amino acids. DNA for the CDR3: TGTGCCAGCAGTCCCCGGGACTCAAGAAAGGTTAACACTGAAGCTTTCTTT. It specifies CASSPRDSRKVNTEAFF.

The rearrangement joins TRBV27 to TRBJ2-1; 13 positions agree with TRBD2. With V trimmed by 6 bases and J by 4 bases, 9 bases remained unmatched. This CDR3 region has 17 residues. Per germline, CDR1 MNHEY and CDR2 SMNVEV (reference sequence). This chain's CDR3 is CASSLRTSGGRYNEQFF. In nucleotides, the CDR3 is TGTGCCAGCAGCCTAAGGACTAGCGGGGGACGGTACAATGAGCAGTTCTTC.

The V call is TRBV6-6, the J call TRBJ2-5, with D perhaps matching TRBD2 (6 bases). Germline V lookup: CDR1 MNHNY, CDR2 SVGAGI (reference sequence). V was trimmed by 2 bases and J by 4 bases, leaving 11 bases between them. The CDR3 has 14 residues. CDR3 bases: TGTGCCAGCAGTTACCTGCGGGATGGAGAGACCCAGTACTTC. Encoded protein: CASSYLRDGETQYF.

This sequence joins TRBV24-1 and TRBJ1-2, with TRBD1 as a possible D gene (6 bases). Trimming cost V 4 bases and J 4 bases, with 21 bases left between them. CDR1 KGHDR and CDR2 SFDVKD come from the germline V gene. CDR3 length: 17 amino acids. The CDR3 loop reads CATSEGGVGPKFYGYTF. As DNA, the CDR3 is TGTGCCACCAGTGAAGGGGGAGTAGGGCCGAAATTCTATGGCTACACCTTC.

The chain couples TRBV10-2 to TRBJ1-5; 7 bases are shared with TRBD1. The V segment lost 6 bases and the J segment 4 bases; nucleotides outside the gene matches: 3. This CDR3 spans 13 amino acids. Germline CDR1 WSHSY, CDR2 SAAADI. Written as DNA, the CDR3 is TGCGCCAGCAGACCGGGACAGAATCAGCCCCAGCATTTT. This translates into CASRPGQNQPQHF.

The chain is built from TRBV11-3 and TRBJ1-1, with D possibly TRBD1 on 5 matching bases. V lost 2 bases to trimming and J lost 1 base, with 8 bases between them. Germline CDR1 is SGHNT and CDR2 is YENEEA. CDR3 size: 14 residues. Here the CDR3 reads CASSLQQGNTEAFF. CDR3 bases: TGTGCCAGCAGCTTACAGCAGGGGAACACTGAAGCTTTCTTT.

The rearrangement joins TRBV29-1 to TRBJ1-4; 8 bases are shared with TRBD1. This CDR3 has 14 amino acids. CDR1 is SQVTM and CDR2 is ANQGSEA in the germline V gene. Trimming removed 5 bases from V and 2 bases from J; junction bases left unmatched: 4. The CDR3 DNA reads as TGCAGCGTTCATACAGGGGGGACTAATGAAAAACTGTTTTTT. It is translated as CSVHTGGTNEKLFF.

The chain carries TRBV28 and TRBJ2-3; possible D gene TRBD2, 5 bases. The CDR3 runs to 16 residues. Germline CDR1 and CDR2: MDHEN and SYDVKM. Between the trimmed V and J ends, which lost 5 bases and 4 bases, there was a span of 19 bases. In nucleotides, the CDR3 is TGTGCCAGCAGTACCACTAGTGCAATCGAATCAGATACGCAGTATTTT. Translating gives CASSTTSAIESDTQYF.